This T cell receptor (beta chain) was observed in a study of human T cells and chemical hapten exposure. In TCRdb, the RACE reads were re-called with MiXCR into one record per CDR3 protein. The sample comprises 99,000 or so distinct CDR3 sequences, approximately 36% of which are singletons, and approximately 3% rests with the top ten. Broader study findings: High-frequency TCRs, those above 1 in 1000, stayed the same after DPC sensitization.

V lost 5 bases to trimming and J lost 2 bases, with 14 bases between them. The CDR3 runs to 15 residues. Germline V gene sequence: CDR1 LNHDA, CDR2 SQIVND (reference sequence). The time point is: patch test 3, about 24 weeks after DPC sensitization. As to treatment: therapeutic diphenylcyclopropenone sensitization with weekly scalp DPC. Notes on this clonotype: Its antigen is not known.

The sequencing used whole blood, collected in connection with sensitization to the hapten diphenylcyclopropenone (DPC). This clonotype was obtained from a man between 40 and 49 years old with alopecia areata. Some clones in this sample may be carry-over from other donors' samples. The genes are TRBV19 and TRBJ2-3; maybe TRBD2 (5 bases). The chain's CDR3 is CASSRSGPPTDTQYF. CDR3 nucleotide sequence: TGTGCCAGTAGTCGCAGCGGTCCCCCCACAGATACGCAGTATTTT.